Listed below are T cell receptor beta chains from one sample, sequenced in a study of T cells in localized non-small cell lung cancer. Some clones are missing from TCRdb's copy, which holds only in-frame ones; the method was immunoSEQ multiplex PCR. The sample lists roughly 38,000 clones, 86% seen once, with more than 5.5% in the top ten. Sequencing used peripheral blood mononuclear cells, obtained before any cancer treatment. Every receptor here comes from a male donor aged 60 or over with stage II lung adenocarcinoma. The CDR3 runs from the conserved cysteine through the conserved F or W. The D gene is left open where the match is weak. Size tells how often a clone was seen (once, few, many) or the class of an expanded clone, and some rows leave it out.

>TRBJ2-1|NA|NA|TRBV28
CASSLPQGGQFF
TGTGCCAGCAGTTTACCCCAGGGGGGGCAGTTCTTC
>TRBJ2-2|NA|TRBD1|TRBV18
CASSPGTGFDTGELFF
TGTGCCAGCTCACCAGGGACAGGGTTTGACACCGGGGAGCTGTTTTTT
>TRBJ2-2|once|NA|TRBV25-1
CASSVLQGQTGELFF
TGTGCCAGCAGTGTTCTACAGGGTCAGACCGGGGAGCTGTTTTTT
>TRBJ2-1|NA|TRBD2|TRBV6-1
CASSPRGSSYEQFF
TGTGCCAGCAGTCCTCGCGGGAGTTCCTATGAGCAGTTCTTC
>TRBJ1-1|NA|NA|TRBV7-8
CASSNPGGRTAFF
TGTGCCAGCAGCAACCCCGGAGGTCGCACAGCTTTCTTT
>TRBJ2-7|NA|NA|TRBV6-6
CASSSGVGEQYF
TGTGCCAGCAGTTCAGGGGTCGGCGAGCAGTACTTC
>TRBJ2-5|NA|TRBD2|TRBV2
CASNKRTAGEETQYF
TGTGCCAGCAACAAACGAACGGCGGGAGAAGAGACCCAGTACTTC
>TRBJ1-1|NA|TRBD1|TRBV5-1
CASSLSGQVEAFF
TGCGCCAGCAGCCTCTCGGGACAGGTTGAAGCTTTCTTT
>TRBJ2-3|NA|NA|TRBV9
CASSAGAHSSTDTQYF
TGTGCCAGCAGCGCCGGGGCCCATTCTAGCACAGATACGCAGTATTTT
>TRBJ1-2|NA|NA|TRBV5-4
CASSLNLKGHQNYGYTF
TGTGCCAGCAGCTTGAATCTGAAGGGACACCAGAACTATGGCTACACCTTC
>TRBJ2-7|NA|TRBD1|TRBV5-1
CASSPWRQGASDEQYF
TGCGCCAGCAGCCCTTGGAGGCAGGGGGCTTCCGACGAGCAGTACTTC
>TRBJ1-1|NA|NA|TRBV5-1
CASSFDGQGNTEAFF
TGCGCCAGCAGCTTTGACGGGCAAGGGAACACTGAAGCTTTCTTT
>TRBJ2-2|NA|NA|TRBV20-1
CSAYQPGELFF
TGCAGTGCGTATCAACCCGGGGAGCTGTTTTTT
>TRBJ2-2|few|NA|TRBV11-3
CASKTGTSTGELFF
TGTGCCAGCAAAACAGGGACCTCCACCGGGGAGCTGTTTTTT
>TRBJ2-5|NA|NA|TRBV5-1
CASSFNPIRETQYF
TGCGCCAGCAGCTTTAACCCCATCAGGGAGACCCAGTACTTC
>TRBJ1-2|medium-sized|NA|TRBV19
CASSLGRGYTF
TGTGCCAGTAGTCTGGGACGTGGCTACACCTTC
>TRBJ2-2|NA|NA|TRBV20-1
CSGEGYGELFF
TGCAGTGGCGAGGGTTACGGGGAGCTGTTTTTT
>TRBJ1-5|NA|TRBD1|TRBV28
CASSSPDRGRQPQHF
TGTGCCAGCAGTTCCCCGGACAGGGGAAGACAGCCCCAGCATTTT
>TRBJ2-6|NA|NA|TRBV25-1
CASSLGAGANVLTF
TGTGCCAGCAGTTTAGGGGCTGGGGCCAACGTCCTGACTTTC
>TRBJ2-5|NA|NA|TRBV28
CASSLKYKTQYF
TGTGCCAGCAGTTTAAAGTATAAGACCCAGTACTTC
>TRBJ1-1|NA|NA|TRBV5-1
CASSPEGGAMNTEAFF
TGCGCCAGCAGCCCTGAGGGAGGGGCCATGAACACTGAAGCTTTCTTT
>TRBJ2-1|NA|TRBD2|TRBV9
CASSVAARSGSGSNEQFF
TGTGCCAGCAGCGTAGCTGCCCGAAGCGGGAGTGGTTCGAATGAGCAGTTCTTC
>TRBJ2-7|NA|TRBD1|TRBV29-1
CSAALGTGGAYEQYF
TGCAGCGCTGCCCTTGGGACAGGGGGGGCCTACGAGCAGTACTTC
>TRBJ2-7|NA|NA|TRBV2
CASIYYYEQYF
TGTGCCAGCATATATTATTACGAGCAGTACTTC
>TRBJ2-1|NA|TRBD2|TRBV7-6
CASSWTSDEQFF
TGTGCCAGCAGCTGGACTAGCGATGAGCAGTTCTTC
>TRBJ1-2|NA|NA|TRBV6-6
CASSYSIGGGYGYTF
TGTGCCAGCAGTTACTCGATAGGGGGTGGCTATGGCTACACCTTC
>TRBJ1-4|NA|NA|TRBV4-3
CASSQGRGRLLFF
TGCGCCAGCAGCCAAGGGAGAGGGAGATTGCTGTTTTTT
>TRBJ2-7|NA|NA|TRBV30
CAWSASANYEQYF
TGTGCCTGGAGTGCGTCAGCCAACTACGAGCAGTACTTC
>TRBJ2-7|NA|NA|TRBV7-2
CASSLLQGGSYEQYF
TGTGCCAGCAGCTTATTACAGGGAGGGTCCTACGAGCAGTACTTC
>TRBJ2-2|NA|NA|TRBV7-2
CASSLAVNTGELFF
TGTGCCAGCAGCTTAGCGGTAAACACCGGGGAGCTGTTTTTT
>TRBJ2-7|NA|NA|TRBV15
CATSSYKEGRAEQYF
TGTGCCACCAGCAGTTATAAAGAGGGCAGGGCCGAGCAGTACTTC